These 20 T cell receptor beta chains were sequenced from one sample in a study of T cell clonotyping in hematopoietic cell transplantation. Repertoires were generated with immunoSEQ multiplex PCR, while TCRdb's copy carries only in-frame clones and drops some. The sample carries roughly 12,000 clones, around 93% recorded once. Sequenced input: peripheral blood mononuclear cells. These receptors all come from a woman aged 50 to 65 in good health. Some clones in this sample may be carry-over from other donors' samples.

For the CDR3, the DNA is TGCAGCGTAACGACAGGGCCTGGCAATCAGCCCCAGCATTTT. As protein: CSVTTGPGNQPQHF. V gene TRBV29-1 combines with J gene TRBJ1-5, with 7 bases that match TRBD1. This CDR3 has 14 residues. V gave up 6 bases and J gave up 2 bases; unmatched junction bases: 7. From germline, CDR1 is SQVTM and CDR2 ANQGSEA.

The chain uses TRBV4-3 and TRBJ1-2; 11 positions agree with TRBD1. The CDR3 is 16 residues long. Per germline, CDR1 LGHNA and CDR2 YSLEER. V shed 3 bases, J shed 4 bases, and the junction held 7 bases outside the gene matches. CDR3 bases: TGCGCCAGCAGCCAGGGGATGGGGACAGGGGGCTATGGCTACACCTTC. It specifies CASSQGMGTGGYGYTF.

The chain uses TRBV28 and TRBJ2-3; 12 nucleotides align to TRBD2. V trimming: 5 bases; J trimming: 2 bases; junction bases outside the gene matches: 14. The CDR3 has 19 residues. CDR1 MDHEN and CDR2 SYDVKM come from the germline V gene. CDR3 bases: TGTGCCAGCAGTCTACCTAGCGGGGGGGCCCCCTCATACACAGATACGCAGTATTTT. It specifies CASSLPSGGAPSYTDTQYF.

The rearrangement links TRBV28 to TRBJ1-2; D is unclear. Germline CDR1 reads MDHEN; CDR2 reads SYDVKM. The CDR3 loop spans 12 amino acids. V lost 5 bases and J lost 8, with 12 bases in between. CDR3 loop: CASSDPQNGYTF. In DNA, the CDR3 is TGTGCCAGCAGTGACCCCCAGAACGGCTACACCTTC.

The CDR3 protein is CSVDVRGGEQYF. The CDR3 DNA reads TGCAGCGTTGACGTGAGGGGAGGCGAGCAGTACTTC. The V and J genes are TRBV29-1 and TRBJ2-7; tentative D call: TRBD2 (6 bases). Trimming pared 3 bases from V and 6 bases from J, leaving 12 bases between. The CDR3 covers 12 residues. CDR1 is SQVTM and CDR2 is ANQGSEA in the germline V gene.

This clone was observed a few times. V usage is TRBV28 and J usage is TRBJ1-6; possibly TRBD1 for D (6 bases). In germline, CDR1 is MDHEN, CDR2 SYDVKM. V was trimmed by 6 bases and J by 10 bases, leaving 10 bases between them. The CDR3 length is 12 residues. The CDR3 DNA is TGTGCCAGCAGAACAGGGTTCTCACCCCTCCACTTT. It translates to CASRTGFSPLHF.

This chain joins TRBV7-8 and TRBJ1-5, with a possible D match to TRBD1 (6 bases). The CDR3 has 19 amino acids. Germline loops: CDR1 SGHVS, CDR2 FQNEAQ. V was trimmed by 2 bases and J by 0 bases, leaving 20 bases between them. The CDR3 DNA sequence: TGTGCCAGCAGCTTATCGGGGGGCGGACGAGCTAATAGCAATCAGCCCCAGCATTTT. Translating it yields CASSLSGGGRANSNQPQHF.

The CDR3 DNA reads TGCAGCGTTTGGGACGGGGATCAGCCCCAGCATTTT. Its protein is CSVWDGDQPQHF. The rearrangement uses TRBV29-1 and TRBJ1-5; a possible D gene is TRBD1 (5 bases). Looked up from germline, CDR1 is SQVTM and CDR2 is ANQGSEA. There are 12 residues in the CDR3. V lost 5 bases to trimming and J lost 5 bases, with 10 bases between them. Together with reference TRBV29-1 and TRBJ1-5, the CDR3 gives the full variable domain: SAVISQKPSRDICQRGTSLTIQCQVDSQVTMMFWYRQQPGQSLTLIATANQGSEATYESGFVIDKFPISRPNLTFSTLTVSNMSPEDSSIYLCSVWDGDQPQHFGDGTRLSIL.

The chain links TRBV6-4 to TRBJ2-2; D may be TRBD1 (6 bases). In germline, CDR1 is MRHNA, CDR2 SNTAGT. This CDR3 is built from 14 residues. Trimming took off 3 bases at V and 10 bases at J, with 15 bases between the two ends. The DNA of the CDR3 is TGTGCCAGCAGTGAGGACAGTTTTAACGAGGAGCTGTTTTTT. It yields the protein CASSEDSFNEELFF.

This clone was counted once. V usage is TRBV4-3 and J usage is TRBJ1-2, with TRBD1 matching over 12 bases. Per the germline V gene, CDR1 is LGHNA and CDR2 is YSLEER. CDR3 length equals 20 residues. The J segment lost 3 bases and the V segment lost 0 bases, leaving 14 bases of the junction unmatched. CDR3 protein: CASSQEGSGTGGDLDYGYTF. The CDR3 region has the DNA TGCGCCAGCAGCCAAGAGGGTTCGGGGACAGGGGGCGATTTGGACTATGGCTACACCTTC.

This clone came up a few times. V and J are TRBV19 and TRBJ2-5; 10 nucleotides align to TRBD2. Germline CDR1 reads LNHDA; CDR2 reads SQIVND (reference sequence). V shed 2 bases, J shed 3 bases, and the junction held 3 bases outside the gene matches. The CDR3 length is 15 residues. This chain's CDR3 is CASSISSGGKETQYF. CDR3 DNA: TGTGCCAGTAGTATATCTAGCGGGGGTAAAGAGACCCAGTACTTC.

This chain connects TRBV15 to TRBJ2-7; D may be TRBD1 (7 bases). With 4 bases removed from V and 7 bases from J, the gap between germline ends came to 23 bases. The V gene's germline CDR1 is LNHNV and CDR2 YYDKDF (reference sequence). The CDR3 totals 16 residues. CDR3 in DNA: TGTGCCACCAGCATATTCAGCAGGGGGGCGGCAGGGGAGCAGTACTTC. Amino acid sequence: CATSIFSRGAAGEQYF.

The J gene is TRBJ1-6, the V gene TRBV9; perhaps TRBD1 as D (5 bases). This CDR3 region has 16 residues. The germline V gene has CDR1 SGDLS and CDR2 YYNGEE. V was cut by 4 bases and J by 5 bases, with 16 bases left in between. Here the CDR3 DNA reads TGTGCCAGCAGCCCCAGACAAGGGACCGATAATTCACCCCTCCACTTT. Translated: CASSPRQGTDNSPLHF.

The chain carries TRBV29-1 and TRBJ2-2; TRBD2 aligns across 13 bases. The CDR3 runs to 17 residues. V was pared by 6 bases and J by 5 bases, with 12 bases of the junction left unmatched. Germline V gene data show CDR1 as SQVTM and CDR2 as ANQGSEA. Here the CDR3 DNA reads TGCAGCGTAGCCCGGACTAGCGGGGGCCTTGGGACCGGGGAGCTGTTTTTT. It is translated as CSVARTSGGLGTGELFF.

This clone appeared a single time. The J gene is TRBJ1-1, the V gene TRBV5-6; D gene unclear. The ends were cut back, 0 bases at V and 7 bases at J, with 10 bases in the middle. The CDR3 is made up of 13 amino acids. Germline-derived CDR1 and CDR2 are SGHDT and YYEEEE. The CDR3 is CASSLGGFGEAFF. CDR3 bases: TGTGCCAGCAGCTTGGGAGGGTTCGGTGAAGCTTTCTTT.

The chain carries TRBV2 and TRBJ2-3; no definite D call. CDR1 is SNHLY, CDR2 FYNNEI, per germline. Between the trimmed V and J ends, which lost 7 bases and 2 bases, there was a span of 4 bases. The length of the CDR3 is 11 residues. The CDR3 DNA sequence: TGTGCCAGCATCCCCACAGATACGCAGTATTTT. Protein sequence: CASIPTDTQYF.

The gene calls are TRBV19 and TRBJ1-1; D uncertain. The CDR3 has 14 amino acids. Trimming removed 4 bases from V and 1 base from J, with 10 bases in between. From germline, CDR1 is LNHDA and CDR2 SQIVND (reference sequence). CDR3: CASSNWGWNTEAFF. The CDR3 DNA reads as TGTGCCAGTAGTAACTGGGGTTGGAACACTGAAGCTTTCTTT.

This chain connects TRBV7-6 to TRBJ1-1; D is possibly TRBD1 (6 bases). This CDR3 has 14 residues. The ends were cut back, 4 bases at V and 1 base at J, with 10 bases in the middle. Germline V gene data show CDR1 as SGHVS and CDR2 as FNYEAQ. CDR3 coding DNA: TGTGCCAGCAGCTCAGCAGGGGCGAACACTGAAGCTTTCTTT. Translating it yields CASSSAGANTEAFF.

The chain has TRBV7-9 and TRBJ2-7; no firm D call. The CDR3 totals 15 residues. Germline lookup yields CDR1 SEHNR and CDR2 FQNEAQ (reference sequence). V lost 6 bases to trimming and J lost 0 bases, with 15 bases between them. CDR3 in DNA: TGTGCCAGCAGGGATGGGATGTTGAGCTCCTACGAGCAGTACTTC. Amino acid sequence: CASRDGMLSSYEQYF.

This rearrangement joins TRBV7-9 to TRBJ1-1; D might be TRBD1 (5 bases). CDR1 SEHNR and CDR2 FQNEAQ come from the germline V gene (reference sequence). The V end lost 4 bases, the J end lost 10 bases, and 13 bases lay between the germline ends. The CDR3 runs 12 residues. The CDR3 DNA sequence: TGTGCCAGCAGCTCCCTGGGGGGTGGAGCTTTCTTT. This encodes CASSSLGGGAFF. The full variable domain, rest sourced from reference TRBV7-9 and TRBJ1-1, is DTGVSQNPRHKITKRGQNVTFRCDPISEHNRLYWYRQTLGQGPEFLTYFQNEAQLEKSRLLSDRFSAERPKGSFSTLEIQRTEQGDSAMYLCASSSLGGGAFFGQGTRLTVV.